This paragraph covers one T cell receptor beta chain sequence. Deletions cut 2 bases from V and 7 bases from J, with 10 bases between. The germline V gene encodes CDR1 SGHDT and CDR2 YYEEEE. The CDR3 has 12 amino acids. Sequencing used immunoSEQ multiplex PCR; TCRdb keeps in-frame clones, though not all of them. The data hold 300,000 to 350,000 clones, with around 88% observed a single time. Treatment: 15 to 20 received Ad26.COV2.S at low or high dose, single or two shots; five or six received placebo; per-sample allocation not given. Day 63 after the first vaccine or placebo injection was the time point for sampling. The entry originates in a study of Ad26.COV2.S vaccination and SARS-CoV-2 variants. Study-wide context: The trial was COV1001 and the donor's arm was Ad26.COV2.S. Doses of Ad26.COV2.S were injected into muscle once or twice, 56 days apart.

This rearrangement joins TRBV5-6 to TRBJ2-7, with D hard to call. The sequences come from peripheral blood, collected in a trial of Ad26.COV2.S vaccine versus placebo. The receptor comes from a person aged 18-65 years who received the Ad26.COV2.S COVID-19 vaccine or a placebo. CDR3 residues: CASSLQFGEQYF. Written as DNA, the CDR3 is TGTGCCAGCAGCTTACAATTCGGAGAGCAGTACTTC.